This T cell receptor beta chain came from a study of OX40 agonist ivuxolimab in advanced cancers. Study at large: Ivuxolimab, an agonistic anti-OX40 (CD134) antibody, was given to patients. Prior anti-PD-1, anti-PD-L1 or anti-CTLA-4 therapy was allowed; over 30% had some. The study, taken as a whole, reports: CD8+ T cells averaged more expanded clones than CD4+.

Per the germline V gene, CDR1 is SGHTS and CDR2 is YDEGEE. V lost 4 bases and J lost 6, with 14 bases in between. The CDR3 length is 13 residues. Peripheral blood came from all dose cohorts at three timepoints. This table comes from immunoSEQ multiplex PCR, and its TCRdb copy is limited to in-frame clones, with some not included. The sample shows about 51,000 clones, around 81% of them seen only once. A word on this clone: The antigen is unknown.

The chain employs TRBV5-8 and TRBJ2-7, with D perhaps being TRBD1 or TRBD2 (5 bases each). The receptor was derived from an adult with an advanced solid tumor such as melanoma, head and neck, liver or kidney cancer. Sequencing was performed on CD4+ or CD8+ T cells sorted from blood, taken in a trial of the OX40 agonist ivuxolimab. The CDR3 region has the DNA TGTGCCAGCAGCCCTCGGGACGCTTTCGAGCAGTACTTC. Residues: CASSPRDAFEQYF.